A single sample gave rise to the 30 T cell receptor beta chains below, sequenced in a study of glioma-infiltrating T cells after dendritic cell vaccination. Assay used: immunoSEQ multiplex PCR; TCRdb lists only in-frame clones, some missing. Of 85,000 to 110,000 clones listed, roughly 76% are singletons. Sequenced here: blood, sampled before dendritic cell vaccination. Receptor source: a human donor with glioblastoma.

In DNA form, the CDR3 reads TGTGCCAGCAGCCCCAGCGGGGGGCAAGAGACCCAGTACTTC. It is translated as CASSPSGGQETQYF. The V call is TRBV7-9, the J call TRBJ2-5; 9 nucleotides line up with TRBD2. This CDR3 comprises 14 residues. After removal of 5 bases from V and 2 bases from J, the junction contained 3 bases not matched to a gene. Germline V gene lookup returns CDR1 SEHNR and CDR2 FQNEAQ (reference sequence).

The chain couples TRBV30 to TRBJ1-4, with a weak D call TRBD1 (6 bases). Per the germline V gene, CDR1 is GTSNPN and CDR2 is SVGIG (reference sequence). The CDR3 contains 14 residues. The ends were cut back, 8 bases at V and 2 bases at J, with 15 bases in the middle. Here the CDR3 DNA reads TGTGCCGGAAGCACAGGGACGACTAATGAAAAACTGTTTTTT. It codes for CAGSTGTTNEKLFF.

The chain is built from TRBV4-2 and TRBJ1-5, with 8 bases aligning to TRBD1. The V gene's germline CDR1 is LGHNA and CDR2 YNFKEQ. The ends lost 4 bases at V and 2 bases at J; junction bases unmatched: 13. The CDR3 spans 18 residues. DNA for the CDR3: TGTGCCAGCAGCCGACCGGGACAGGCGATGAAACGCAATCAGCCCCAGCATTTT. This codes for CASSRPGQAMKRNQPQHF.

The V gene is TRBV4-1, the J gene TRBJ1-1; 7 bases fit TRBD1. Germline loops: CDR1 MGHRA, CDR2 YSYEKL. The CDR3 sequence is 16 residues long. V trimming: 4 bases; J trimming: 12 bases; junction bases outside the gene matches: 20. In nucleotides, the CDR3 is TGCGCCAGCAGCCCCGAGGGGGCCGCGGCCCCCCTTGAGACTTTCTTT. As protein: CASSPEGAAAPLETFF.

The V and J genes are TRBV4-1 and TRBJ2-5; D uncertain. Trimming removed 0 bases from V and 2 bases from J, with 10 bases in between. CDR3 length: 15 amino acids. Germline V CDR1 and CDR2: MGHRA, YSYEKL. The CDR3 DNA reads as TGCGCCAGCAGCCAAGATGGGCAGGATCAAGAGACCCAGTACTTC. As protein: CASSQDGQDQETQYF.

V gene TRBV18 combines with J gene TRBJ2-5; weak D call: TRBD1 (6 bases). Germline V gene sequence: CDR1 KGHSH, CDR2 LQKENI. CDR3 size: 14 residues. V lost 0 bases to trimming and J lost 6 bases, with 11 bases between them. The CDR3 coding sequence is TGTGCCAGCTCACCACCGGATCAGGGGAAGACCCAGTACTTC. Encoded protein: CASSPPDQGKTQYF.

The chain links TRBV19 to TRBJ2-5, with TRBD1 identical over 7 bases. With 11 bases clipped from V and 5 bases from J, the junction kept 5 bases outside the gene matches. CDR1 is LNHDA and CDR2 is SQIVND in the germline V gene (reference sequence). The CDR3 runs 11 residues. The chain's CDR3 is CAPGTAETQYF. The CDR3 DNA reads TGTGCCCCCGGGACAGCCGAGACCCAGTACTTC. Supplemented by reference TRBV19 and TRBJ2-5, the full variable domain reads DGGITQSPKYLFRKEGQNVTLSCEQNLNHDAMYWYRQDPGQGLRLIYYSQIVNDFQKGDIAEGYSVSREKKESFPLTVTSAQKNPTAFYLCAPGTAETQYFGPGTRLLVL.

The gene calls are TRBV5-4 and TRBJ2-5; 12 bases match TRBD2. Trimming cost V 6 bases and J 2 bases; bases outside gene matches: 2. Germline V gene data show CDR1 as SGHNT and CDR2 as YYREEE (reference sequence). This CDR3 is 14 amino acids long. In DNA, the CDR3 is TGTGCCAGCACTAGCGGGGGGGCTCAAGAGACCCAGTACTTC. Its translation: CASTSGGAQETQYF.

The chain links TRBV5-4 to TRBJ2-5; possible D gene TRBD1, 6 bases. Germline CDR1 reads SGHNT; CDR2 reads YYREEE (reference sequence). Trimming left V 2 bases short and J 2 bases short, with 13 bases between. This CDR3 comprises 15 residues. The CDR3 coding sequence is TGTGCCAGCAGCTTTTCTAGCCAGGGGCAAGAGACCCAGTACTTC. This sequence encodes CASSFSSQGQETQYF.

This clone was seen only once. In DNA, the CDR3 is TGCGCCAGCAGCTCCTTTTCAGGGGGCAACACCGGGGAGCTGTTTTTT. Translated: CASSSFSGGNTGELFF. The chain uses TRBV5-1 and TRBJ2-2; 8 bases match TRBD1. CDR3 size: 16 residues. The germline CDR1 and CDR2 sequences are SGHRS and YFSETQ. The V segment lost 3 bases and the J segment 2 bases; nucleotides outside the gene matches: 6.

The V and J genes are TRBV4-1 and TRBJ2-3; TRBD2 matches 9 bases. The V and J ends lost 2 bases and 0 bases, in that order; junction bases with no gene match: 6. Per germline, CDR1 MGHRA and CDR2 YSYEKL. The CDR3 runs 17 residues. The CDR3 region has the DNA TGCGCCAGCAGCCAACCACTAGCGGGCCTTAGCACAGATACGCAGTATTTT. Translating it yields CASSQPLAGLSTDTQYF.

This clone occurred a few times. This chain links TRBV4-1 with TRBJ2-1; D unresolved. Trimming stripped 6 bases from V and 10 bases from J, with 10 bases between. Germline V gives CDR1 MGHRA, CDR2 YSYEKL. The CDR3 length is 11 residues. CDR3: CASRVAGEQFF. CDR3 DNA: TGCGCCAGCAGAGTAGCTGGGGAGCAGTTCTTC.

As to this clone: Within the sample, other DNA sequences also encode this same CDR3. V is TRBV11-3 and J is TRBJ2-5; a possible D gene is TRBD1 (6 bases). CDR1 SGHNT and CDR2 YENEEA come from the germline V gene. The ends were cut back, 3 bases at V and 3 bases at J, with 8 bases in the middle. The CDR3 has 13 amino acids. CDR3 nucleotides: TGTGCCAGCAGCTTGGACAGAGAAGAGACCCAGTACTTC. Its translation: CASSLDREETQYF.

The chain couples TRBV7-2 to TRBJ2-5, with 9 bases fitting TRBD2. V was pared by 4 bases and J by 2 bases, with 8 bases of the junction left unmatched. Germline CDR1 is SGHTA and CDR2 is FQGNSA. This CDR3 has 16 amino acids. Here the CDR3 DNA reads TGTGCCAGCAGCTCCCGACTAGCGGTGATACAAGAGACCCAGTACTTC. Protein product: CASSSRLAVIQETQYF. The whole variable domain, remainder taken from reference TRBV7-2 and TRBJ2-5, is GAGVSQSPSNKVTEKGKDVELRCDPISGHTALYWYRQSLGQGLEFLIYFQGNSAPDKSGLPSDRFSAERTGGSVSTLTIQRTQQEDSAVYLCASSSRLAVIQETQYFGPGTRLLVL.

This clone was found a few times. The CDR3 bases are TGTGCCAGCAGCTTCGGGGAGGATCAGCCCCAGCATTTT. This codes for CASSFGEDQPQHF. The gene calls are TRBV11-3 and TRBJ1-5; D is ambiguous. Germline V gene lookup returns CDR1 SGHNT and CDR2 YENEEA. The length of the CDR3 is 13 residues. The V end lost 3 bases, the J end lost 5 bases, and 8 bases lay between the germline ends. The full variable domain, its missing parts supplied by reference TRBV11-3 and TRBJ1-5, is EAGVVQSPRYKIIEKKQPVAFWCNPISGHNTLYWYLQNLGQGPELLIRYENEEAVDDSQLPKDRFSAERLKGVDSTLKIQPAELGDSAVYLCASSFGEDQPQHFGDGTRLSIL.

The rearrangement joins TRBV7-2 to TRBJ2-7, with 7 nucleotides matching TRBD1. V lost 5 bases to trimming and J lost 6 bases; unmatched junction nucleotides: 7. Germline assignment: CDR1 SGHTA and CDR2 FQGNSA. This CDR3 has 13 residues. The CDR3 DNA is TGTGCCAGCAGCACCGGGACAGCTGCCGAGCAGTACTTC. Amino acid sequence: CASSTGTAAEQYF.

This clone was observed a handful of times. The chain couples TRBV10-3 to TRBJ1-1, with TRBD1 identical over 9 bases. V gave up 10 bases and J gave up 10 bases; unmatched junction bases: 19. Germline assignment: CDR1 ENHRY and CDR2 SYGVKD. This CDR3 has 15 residues. CDR3 in amino acids: CATSPQGADLVRAFF. CDR3 bases: TGTGCCACTTCACCACAGGGGGCGGATTTGGTGAGAGCTTTCTTT.

This chain's CDR3 is CASTLGGNTGELFF. Here the CDR3 DNA reads TGTGCCAGCACTTTAGGGGGGAACACCGGGGAGCTGTTTTTT. The chain couples TRBV7-3 to TRBJ2-2, with D possibly being TRBD1 (6 bases). CDR1 and CDR2 from the germline V gene are SGHTA and FQGTGA. This CDR3 has 14 residues. The V end lost 7 bases, the J end lost 1 base, and 10 bases lay between the germline ends.

The chain uses TRBV7-2 and TRBJ2-2; possibly TRBD1 for D (6 bases). Germline V lookup: CDR1 SGHTA, CDR2 FQGNSA. Deletions cut 2 bases from V and 6 bases from J, with 13 bases between. CDR3 size: 15 residues. This CDR3 reads CASSLSPGAAGELFF. In DNA, the CDR3 is TGTGCCAGCAGCTTATCACCAGGGGCCGCCGGGGAGCTGTTTTTT.

The chain carries TRBV7-9 and TRBJ2-1; 9 bases are shared with TRBD2. V lost 3 bases and J lost 2; bases outside the gene matches: 11. Per the germline V gene, CDR1 is SEHNR and CDR2 is FQNEAQ (reference sequence). This CDR3 comprises 18 residues. The CDR3 sequence is CASSFEGASGTPYNEQFF. The DNA for the CDR3 is TGTGCCAGCAGCTTTGAGGGGGCTAGCGGGACCCCCTACAATGAGCAGTTCTTC.

The chain uses TRBV4-2 and TRBJ2-3; D is uncertain. The V and J ends lost 1 base and 3 bases respectively, with 8 bases between them. Germline CDR1 is LGHNA and CDR2 is YNFKEQ. The CDR3 is 14 amino acids. CDR3 DNA: TGTGCCAGCAGCCAAGCGCGAAGAACAGATACGCAGTATTTT. Amino acid sequence: CASSQARRTDTQYF.

The chain carries TRBV15 and TRBJ1-1; D not resolved. The CDR3 loop spans 12 amino acids. Germline CDR1 and CDR2: LNHNV and YYDKDF (reference sequence). V lost 3 bases to trimming and J lost 1 base, with 3 bases between them. The CDR3 reads CATSRANTEAFF. CDR3 nucleotides: TGTGCCACCAGCAGGGCGAACACTGAAGCTTTCTTT.

The chain has TRBV5-4 and TRBJ2-5, with TRBD2 matching 12 bases. Germline CDR1 is SGHNT and CDR2 is YYREEE (reference sequence). CDR3 size: 17 residues. V was clipped by 5 bases and J by 3 bases; unmatched bases: 11. For the CDR3, the DNA is TGTGCCAGCAGTCAACCTAGCGGGGGGGCCGACGAAGAGACCCAGTACTTC. It is translated as CASSQPSGGADEETQYF.

The sample holds one count of this clone. V usage is TRBV15 and J usage is TRBJ1-6; TRBD1 matches at 7 bases. The germline CDR1 and CDR2 sequences are LNHNV and YYDKDF (reference sequence). With 3 bases clipped from V and 2 bases from J, the junction kept 4 bases outside the gene matches. This CDR3 is built from 16 residues. CDR3 sequence reads: CATSSLDRTYNSPLHF. In nucleotides, the CDR3 is TGTGCCACCAGCAGCCTGGACAGGACCTATAATTCACCCCTCCACTTT.

The gene calls are TRBV4-3 and TRBJ2-2, with TRBD2 matching 8 bases. Germline V lookup: CDR1 LGHNA, CDR2 YSLEER. The CDR3 is 15 residues long. J was trimmed by 5 bases and V by 5 bases; bases with no gene match: 7. The CDR3 loop is CASSESGGETGELFF. CDR3 coding DNA: TGCGCCAGCAGCGAGAGCGGGGGAGAGACCGGGGAGCTGTTTTTT.

The chain combines TRBV20-1 with TRBJ1-2; D is ambiguous. Trimming left V 3 bases short and J 8 bases short, with 4 bases between. The CDR3 contains 9 residues. The germline CDR1 and CDR2 sequences are DFQATT and SNEGSKA (reference sequence). The CDR3 loop is CSARRGYTF. CDR3 sequence (DNA): TGCAGTGCTAGGAGGGGCTACACCTTC.

V and J are TRBV29-1 and TRBJ2-7; D not resolved. The V gene lost 1 base and the J gene lost 3 bases, with 7 bases spanning the gap. The CDR3 has 12 amino acids. Per the germline V gene, CDR1 is SQVTM and CDR2 is ANQGSEA. CDR3 residues: CSVEGHNYEQYF. In DNA form, the CDR3 reads TGCAGCGTTGAAGGACATAACTACGAGCAGTACTTC.

Here the CDR3 DNA reads TGCAGTGCGGAGATAGAGACCCAGTACTTC. Translation: CSAEIETQYF. This chain uses TRBV20-1 with TRBJ2-5, with D unclear. Between the trimmed V and J ends, which lost 6 bases and 4 bases, there was a span of 6 bases. Germline assignment: CDR1 DFQATT and CDR2 SNEGSKA (reference sequence). The CDR3 is made up of 10 amino acids.

The V and J genes are TRBV6-1 and TRBJ2-1; possible D gene TRBD1, 5 bases. With 2 bases removed from V and 13 bases from J, the gap between germline ends came to 15 bases. This CDR3 is built from 13 residues. The germline gives CDR1 MNHNS, CDR2 SASEGT. This chain's CDR3 is CASSEFETAKQFF. DNA for the CDR3: TGTGCCAGCAGTGAATTTGAGACAGCGAAACAGTTCTTC.

This chain uses TRBV7-9 with TRBJ2-7; D is perhaps TRBD2 (6 bases). The CDR3 is made up of 14 amino acids. Per the germline V gene, CDR1 is SEHNR and CDR2 is FQNEAQ (reference sequence). The V end lost 5 bases, the J end lost 4 bases, and 15 bases lay between the germline ends. The CDR3 here is CASSRHQSGYEQYF. The CDR3 DNA is TGTGCCAGCAGCAGACATCAAAGCGGGTACGAGCAGTACTTC.